This T cell receptor (beta chain) appears in the sequencing data of a study of blood T cell repertoires in COVID-19. Across the study: COVID-19 samples from acute and convalescent phases originated in the United States, Italy and Spain. The analysed material was cDNA or gDNA that came from T cells, B-cell-depleted T cells, or PBMCs.

This table comes from immunoSEQ multiplex PCR, and its TCRdb copy is limited to in-frame clones, with some not included. This sample has 120,000 to 150,000 clones, with 85% found just once. The J segment lost 3 bases and the V segment lost 5 bases, leaving 9 bases of the junction unmatched. Germline CDR1 is SGHVS and CDR2 is FNYEAQ. The CDR3 totals 15 residues. The sample taken for sequencing was peripheral blood. This sequence joins TRBV7-6 and TRBJ1-1; 7 nucleotides align to TRBD1. The TCR originated in a woman between 35 and 50 years old with active or convalescent COVID-19. In nucleotides, the CDR3 is TGTGCCAGCAGCCAAACAGGGGAAATGGACACTGAAGCTTTCTTT. Translating it yields CASSQTGEMDTEAFF.